The next 18 T cell receptor beta chains were all read from a single sample in a study of blood T cell repertoires in COVID-19. Here immunoSEQ multiplex PCR was the method, and the copy in TCRdb shows in-frame clones only, minus some. The data show 350,000 or so clones, 92% seen once. The material sequenced was PBMCs or T cells enriched from blood (not recorded which). Source of these receptors: a woman aged 25 to 39 who had recovered from COVID-19.

V gene TRBV30 combines with J gene TRBJ1-6; TRBD1 is a possible D gene (6 bases). V dropped 4 bases and J dropped 6 bases, with 16 bases sitting between them. Germline V gives CDR1 GTSNPN, CDR2 SVGIG (reference sequence). The CDR3 is made up of 15 amino acids. CDR3 sequence (DNA): TGTGCCTGGAACCTAGACGGGGGGCCTAATTCACCCCTCCACTTT. Its protein product is CAWNLDGGPNSPLHF. Filled out from reference TRBV30 and TRBJ1-6, the complete variable domain reads SQTIHQWPATLVQPVGSPLSLECTVEGTSNPNLYWYRQAAGRGLQLLFYSVGIGQISSEVPQNLSASRPQDRQFILSSKKLLLSDSGFYLCAWNLDGGPNSPLHFGNGTRLTVT.

V is TRBV2 and J is TRBJ2-5; D is unresolved. V gave up 6 bases and J gave up 2 bases, with 7 bases separating them. Germline lookup yields CDR1 SNHLY and CDR2 FYNNEI. The CDR3 is 12 amino acids. As DNA, the CDR3 is TGTGCCAGCAGACAGATTCAAGAGACCCAGTACTTC. Translating it yields CASRQIQETQYF. The full variable domain, completed using reference TRBV2 and TRBJ2-5, is EPEVTQTPSHQVTQMGQEVILRCVPISNHLYFYWYRQILGQKVEFLVSFYNNEISEKSEIFDDQFSVERPDGSNFTLKIRSTKLEDSAMYFCASRQIQETQYFGPGTRLLVL.

The genes are TRBV28 and TRBJ1-2; 8 bases match TRBD1. The CDR3 is 13 residues long. The junction had 7 bases not matched to a gene; V was cut back by 5 bases and J by 8 bases. The germline V gene encodes CDR1 MDHEN and CDR2 SYDVKM. The CDR3 nucleotides read TGTGCCAGCAGTGCTGGACAGGGCGGGGGCTACACCTTC. Its protein is CASSAGQGGGYTF.

This rearrangement joins TRBV3-1 (or the pseudogene TRBV3-2) to TRBJ2-5; TRBD2 aligns across 10 bases. There are 16 residues in the CDR3. Trimming took 1 base from V and 5 from J; bases not matched to a gene: 7. Germline CDR1 reads LGHDT; CDR2 reads YNNKEL (reference sequence). The CDR3 sequence is CASSQGLAGGGETQYF. CDR3 bases: TGTGCCAGCAGCCAAGGTTTAGCGGGAGGAGGGGAGACCCAGTACTTC.

The rearrangement joins TRBV7-2 to TRBJ1-2; perhaps TRBD1 as D (6 bases). The germline V gene has CDR1 SGHTA and CDR2 FQGNSA. Deletions cut 4 bases from V and 2 bases from J, with 14 bases between. The CDR3 spans 15 residues. CDR3 protein: CASSSRDKPNYGYTF. In nucleotides, the CDR3 is TGTGCCAGCAGCTCCCGGGACAAGCCGAACTATGGCTACACCTTC. The complete variable domain, with remaining parts taken from reference TRBV7-2 and TRBJ1-2, reads GAGVSQSPSNKVTEKGKDVELRCDPISGHTALYWYRQSLGQGLEFLIYFQGNSAPDKSGLPSDRFSAERTGGSVSTLTIQRTQQEDSAVYLCASSSRDKPNYGYTFGSGTRLTVV.

This chain uses TRBV12-3 or TRBV12-4 with TRBJ1-1; D not certain. V was pared by 2 bases and J by 4 bases, with 8 bases between. The CDR3 has 13 residues. In nucleotides, the CDR3 is TGTGCCAGCAGTTTAACCGGGGTCACTGAAGCTTTCTTT. Translation gives CASSLTGVTEAFF.

V gene TRBV5-4 combines with J gene TRBJ2-7, with D possibly TRBD2 on 6 matching bases. The CDR3 consists of 13 residues. V was shortened by 1 base and J by 6 bases, with 11 bases between the two germline ends. The V gene's germline CDR1 is SGHNT and CDR2 YYREEE (reference sequence). CDR3 sequence reads: CASSLREAGEQYF. The CDR3 DNA sequence: TGTGCCAGCAGCTTGAGGGAGGCCGGCGAGCAGTACTTC.

The chain couples TRBV2 to TRBJ1-2; the match to TRBD1 covers 9 bases. Trimming removed 6 bases from V and 0 bases from J; junction bases left unmatched: 11. CDR1 SNHLY and CDR2 FYNNEI come from the germline V gene. CDR3 length equals 17 residues. The CDR3 bases are TGTGCCAGCAGGGGGCGCCACAGGGGGCAAGCTAACTATGGCTACACCTTC. Translated: CASRGRHRGQANYGYTF.

As DNA, the CDR3 is TGTGCCAGCAGCTCCCCCCGGGAGCGCACAGATACGCAGTATTTT. Encoded protein: CASSSPRERTDTQYF. This sequence joins TRBV5-4 and TRBJ2-3; D possibly corresponds to TRBD2 (6 bases). V was shortened by 3 bases and J by 1 base, with 12 bases between the two germline ends. The length of the CDR3 is 15 residues. Germline values: CDR1 SGHNT, CDR2 YYREEE (reference sequence).

The chain is built from TRBV5-1 and TRBJ1-2, with TRBD1 as a possible D gene (5 bases). Trimming shortened V by 4 bases and J by 1 base, and 8 bases separated the two germline ends. CDR1 is SGHRS and CDR2 is YFSETQ in the germline V gene. The CDR3 totals 13 residues. CDR3 loop: CASSVTVNYGYTF. Written as DNA, the CDR3 is TGCGCCAGCAGCGTGACAGTTAACTATGGCTACACCTTC.

The chain recombines TRBV7-3 with TRBJ2-2, with 7 bases fitting TRBD1. The CDR3 length is 13 residues. V was clipped by 5 bases and J by 4 bases; unmatched bases: 1. CDR1 SGHTA and CDR2 FQGTGA come from the germline V gene. Here the CDR3 reads CASSPGGTGELFF. The CDR3 region has the DNA TGTGCCAGCAGCCCAGGGGGCACCGGGGAGCTGTTTTTT.

The chain is built from TRBV7-3 and TRBJ2-1; D is uncertain. From germline, CDR1 is SGHTA and CDR2 FQGTGA. This CDR3 comprises 14 residues. V dropped 2 bases and J dropped 5 bases, with 10 bases sitting between them. The CDR3 sequence: CASSLQYSDNEQFF. In nucleotides, the CDR3 is TGTGCCAGCAGCTTACAATACAGTGACAATGAGCAGTTCTTC.

The gene calls are TRBV5-4 and TRBJ2-3; D perhaps matches TRBD2 (7 bases). The CDR3 covers 16 residues. Germline CDR1 is SGHNT and CDR2 is YYREEE (reference sequence). Trimming cost V 3 bases and J 5 bases, with 19 bases left between them. In DNA form, the CDR3 reads TGTGCCAGCAGCTCCCTGGGAGGGGGGAGAGTAGATACGCAGTATTTT. Its protein is CASSSLGGGRVDTQYF.

This chain joins TRBV7-9 and TRBJ2-2; 11 positions agree with TRBD2. CDR1 and CDR2 from the germline V gene are SEHNR and FQNEAQ (reference sequence). The CDR3 totals 16 residues. V lost 6 bases, J lost 7 bases, and 10 bases stayed unmatched. CDR3 coding DNA: TGTGCCAGCAGTTGTAGCGGGAGGGCCGAGTGCGGGGAGCTGTTTTTT. Protein: CASSCSGRAECGELFF.

The chain couples TRBV4-1 to TRBJ1-4, with no clear D. The CDR3 is made up of 14 amino acids. Trimming left V 5 bases short and J 5 bases short, with 12 bases between. Per germline, CDR1 MGHRA and CDR2 YSYEKL. CDR3 nucleotides: TGCGCCAGCAGCGACGTCGGGGTAAATGAAAAACTGTTTTTT. Translation: CASSDVGVNEKLFF.

The CDR3 DNA is TGTGCCAGCAGTTTGGCGACGGACAGGTTGCATTTT. It codes for CASSLATDRLHF. The chain combines TRBV28 with TRBJ1-5, with TRBD1 identical over 7 bases. V was clipped by 3 bases and J by 15 bases; unmatched bases: 8. Germline V gene lookup returns CDR1 MDHEN and CDR2 SYDVKM. The CDR3 sequence is 12 residues long.

This chain joins TRBV2 and TRBJ1-4, with D possibly TRBD1 on 6 matching bases. Germline assignment: CDR1 SNHLY and CDR2 FYNNEI. The length of the CDR3 is 15 residues. Trimming stripped 5 bases from V and 5 bases from J, with 15 bases between. The CDR3 sequence: CASSSVGTINEKLFF. The CDR3 nucleotides are TGTGCCAGCAGTTCCGTCGGGACAATCAATGAAAAACTGTTTTTT. The entire variable domain, with the rest obtained from reference TRBV2 and TRBJ1-4, is as follows: EPEVTQTPSHQVTQMGQEVILRCVPISNHLYFYWYRQILGQKVEFLVSFYNNEISEKSEIFDDQFSVERPDGSNFTLKIRSTKLEDSAMYFCASSSVGTINEKLFFGSGTQLSVL.

This clone was counted only a few times. The chain joins TRBV6-5 to TRBJ1-1; no clear D gene. V was cut by 5 bases and J by 1 base, with 11 bases left in between. The germline V gene encodes CDR1 MNHEY and CDR2 SVGAGI. The CDR3 spans 14 residues. CDR3 amino acids: CASSNLRQNTEAFF. DNA of the CDR3: TGTGCCAGCAGTAACCTAAGACAGAACACTGAAGCTTTCTTT.